These 32 T cell receptor beta chains were sequenced from one sample in a study of blood T cell repertoires in COVID-19. Only in-frame clones appear in the TCRdb table, and some are missing; sequencing was by immunoSEQ multiplex PCR. Here the sample spans 100,000 to 150,000 clones, 84% being singletons. The sample comprised peripheral blood. The source of these receptors is a woman between 55 and 75 years old with acute or convalescent COVID-19.

This clone was seen only once. The chain carries TRBV7-8 and TRBJ2-3, with TRBD2 matching over 7 bases. Germline V gives CDR1 SGHVS, CDR2 FQNEAQ. The CDR3 runs 16 residues. Unmatched junction bases numbered 6, after V lost 1 base and J lost 2 bases. The CDR3 DNA reads as TGTGCCAGCAGCTTAGGGGCTAGCGGACTCACAGATACGCAGTATTTT. This translates into CASSLGASGLTDTQYF.

This clone was recorded only once. The chain has TRBV13 and TRBJ2-5; perhaps TRBD1 as D (6 bases). Germline V gene data show CDR1 as PRHDT and CDR2 as FYEKMQ (reference sequence). V was pared by 5 bases and J by 5 bases, with 6 bases between. This CDR3 region has 11 residues. The CDR3 sequence is CASSQGETQYF. The CDR3 DNA is TGTGCCAGCAGCCAGGGGGAGACCCAGTACTTC.

V gene TRBV11-2 combines with J gene TRBJ1-5; 7 nucleotides align to TRBD1. Germline CDR1 SGHAT, CDR2 FQNNGV. With V trimmed by 5 bases and J by 6 bases, 10 bases remained unmatched. The CDR3 has 15 residues. The DNA for the CDR3 is TGTGCCAGCAGCCATGGGACAGCCCAGAGTCAGCCCCAGCATTTT. It codes for CASSHGTAQSQPQHF.

This clone was recorded only once. The gene calls are TRBV6-1 and TRBJ1-4; D uncertain. Germline V CDR1 and CDR2: MNHNS, SASEGT. Trimming removed 2 bases at V and 7 bases at J, with 8 bases between. The CDR3 has 13 amino acids. The CDR3 loop reads CASSETGSEKLFF. CDR3 nucleotide sequence: TGTGCCAGCAGTGAAACGGGTTCTGAAAAACTGTTTTTT.

V gene TRBV10-1 combines with J gene TRBJ1-2; D uncertain. Trimming removed 0 bases from V and 3 bases from J, with 14 bases in between. Germline-derived CDR1 and CDR2 are WNHNN and SYGVQD (reference sequence). The CDR3 consists of 16 residues. The CDR3 sequence: CASSESKRGDYYGYTF. Here the CDR3 DNA reads TGCGCCAGCAGTGAGTCGAAAAGAGGTGACTACTATGGCTACACCTTC.

The chain has TRBV2 and TRBJ1-1; 7 nucleotides line up with TRBD1. V dropped 6 bases and J dropped 4; count of bases not matched to a gene: 5. The CDR3 spans 13 residues. The germline V gene encodes CDR1 SNHLY and CDR2 FYNNEI. This CDR3 reads CASRRTGGTEAFF. DNA of the CDR3: TGTGCCAGCAGACGGACAGGTGGCACTGAAGCTTTCTTT.

The chain joins TRBV12-5 to TRBJ1-3; D remains unclear. The germline gives CDR1 LGHNT, CDR2 FRNRAP. V shed 1 base and J shed 0 bases, with 7 bases lying between them. The length of the CDR3 is 15 residues. CDR3 DNA sequence: TGTGCTAGTGGTTTGGGACTGGTCTCTGGAAACACCATATATTTT. As protein: CASGLGLVSGNTIYF.

CDR3 bases: TGTGCCAGCAGCCCACCAGGGACAAATCTCAATCAGCCCCAGCATTTT. Translated, it gives CASSPPGTNLNQPQHF. This chain joins TRBV7-2 and TRBJ1-5; tentatively, D is TRBD1 (6 bases). V lost 5 bases and J lost 3, with 17 bases in between. Per the germline V gene, CDR1 is SGHTA and CDR2 is FQGNSA. The CDR3 totals 16 residues.

V and J are TRBV30 and TRBJ1-2; 8 bases line up with TRBD1. Germline CDR1 is GTSNPN and CDR2 is SVGIG (reference sequence). This CDR3 region has 12 residues. Trimming took 5 bases from V and 4 from J; bases not matched to a gene: 3. The CDR3 loop reads CAWDGQGYGYTF. As DNA, the CDR3 is TGTGCCTGGGATGGACAGGGCTATGGCTACACCTTC.

This rearrangement joins TRBV4-1 to TRBJ1-1; D not resolved. The germline gives CDR1 MGHRA, CDR2 YSYEKL. V lost 5 bases, J lost 1 base, and 14 bases lay in between. The CDR3 runs 15 residues. The CDR3 sequence is CASSAGQATNTEAFF. DNA of the CDR3: TGCGCCAGCAGCGCCGGTCAGGCGACGAACACTGAAGCTTTCTTT.

The V call is TRBV7-9, the J call TRBJ2-5; 7 nucleotides match TRBD1. The V gene's germline CDR1 is SEHNR and CDR2 FQNEAQ (reference sequence). This CDR3 region has 14 residues. Trimming took 5 bases from V and 2 from J; bases not matched to a gene: 5. The chain's CDR3 is CASSSLRGQETQYF. CDR3 coding DNA: TGTGCCAGCAGCAGCCTCAGGGGGCAAGAGACCCAGTACTTC.

This sequence joins TRBV24-1 and TRBJ1-2; D may be TRBD1 (6 bases). This CDR3 is 14 amino acids long. Germline V gene sequence: CDR1 KGHDR, CDR2 SFDVKD. Trimming left V 3 bases short and J 6 bases short, with 13 bases between. DNA for the CDR3: TGTGCCACCAGTGATGGGGGCCCGGCTGATGGCTACACCTTC. It codes for CATSDGGPADGYTF.

This chain joins TRBV6-5 and TRBJ2-7; 8 nucleotides line up with TRBD1. The CDR3 is made up of 13 amino acids. Per the germline V gene, CDR1 is MNHEY and CDR2 is SVGAGI. After removal of 9 bases from V and 2 bases from J, the junction contained 6 bases not matched to a gene. CDR3 loop: CASADRVTYEQYF. The CDR3 bases are TGTGCCAGTGCGGACAGGGTGACCTACGAGCAGTACTTC.

This rearrangement joins TRBV18 to TRBJ1-5; 9 positions agree with TRBD1. In germline, CDR1 is KGHSH, CDR2 LQKENI. Trimming cost V 0 bases and J 4 bases; bases outside gene matches: 4. This CDR3 comprises 16 residues. The CDR3 loop reads CASSPPGGQGNQPQHF. As DNA, the CDR3 is TGTGCCAGCTCACCACCGGGGGGACAGGGAAATCAGCCCCAGCATTTT.

V usage is TRBV30 and J usage is TRBJ2-1; a possible D gene is TRBD2 (6 bases). The germline V and J ends were trimmed by 2 bases and 6 bases, with 11 bases remaining between them. The CDR3 extends over 13 amino acids. Per the germline V gene, CDR1 is GTSNPN and CDR2 is SVGIG (reference sequence). CDR3 sequence: CAWSSGTSNEQFF. The DNA of the CDR3 is TGTGCCTGGAGTTCCGGGACTTCCAATGAGCAGTTCTTC.

The chain is built from TRBV7-9 and TRBJ1-5, with D perhaps matching TRBD1 (5 bases). The length of the CDR3 is 17 residues. Trimming cost V 1 base and J 0 bases, with 13 bases left between them. Germline V gene sequence: CDR1 SEHNR, CDR2 FQNEAQ (reference sequence). This CDR3 is CASSLGSGTLSNQPQHF. As DNA, the CDR3 is TGTGCCAGCAGCTTAGGGTCAGGGACTCTTAGCAATCAGCCCCAGCATTTT.

The chain uses TRBV4-2 and TRBJ2-5; 9 bases match TRBD1. Germline V gene sequence: CDR1 LGHNA, CDR2 YNFKEQ. The V and J ends lost 0 bases and 5 bases, in that order; junction bases with no gene match: 7. This CDR3 region has 16 residues. The CDR3 reads CASSQEIGQGRETQYF. Here the CDR3 DNA reads TGTGCCAGCAGCCAAGAAATTGGACAGGGGCGGGAGACCCAGTACTTC.

Here the CDR3 DNA reads TGTGCCAGCAGTATGGCAGAGACCCAGTACTTC. Protein product: CASSMAETQYF. This chain joins TRBV5-6 and TRBJ2-5, with D uncertain. This CDR3 has 11 amino acids. Germline V gene sequence: CDR1 SGHDT, CDR2 YYEEEE. With 5 bases removed from V and 4 bases from J, the gap between germline ends came to 6 bases.

The sample holds one count of this clone. The chain employs TRBV12-5 and TRBJ2-2, with 10 bases aligning to TRBD1. This CDR3 has 18 amino acids. V trimming: 0 bases; J trimming: 8 bases; junction bases outside the gene matches: 12. CDR1 is LGHNT, CDR2 FRNRAP, per germline. Here the CDR3 reads CASGLVLLGQGVVGELFF. The CDR3 DNA follows: TGTGCTAGTGGTTTGGTACTCCTTGGACAGGGGGTGGTAGGGGAGCTGTTTTTT.

In the case of this clone: The same CDR3 arises from other DNA sequences in this sample as well. The V gene is TRBV27, the J gene TRBJ2-4, with D perhaps TRBD2 (6 bases). Trimming shortened V by 2 bases and J by 7 bases, and 12 bases separated the two germline ends. Germline V gene sequence: CDR1 MNHEY, CDR2 SMNVEV (reference sequence). The CDR3 runs 14 residues. The CDR3 spells CASSLGGSRNIQYF. CDR3 nucleotide sequence: TGTGCCAGCAGTTTAGGGGGGAGCAGGAACATTCAGTACTTC.

The chain combines TRBV30 with TRBJ2-1; 12 bases fit TRBD2. The J segment lost 5 bases and the V segment lost 1 base, leaving 6 bases of the junction unmatched. CDR1 and CDR2 (germline): GTSNPN, SVGIG (reference sequence). The length of the CDR3 is 16 residues. The CDR3 DNA sequence: TGTGCCTGGAGTGGACTAGCGGGGGCCACGAACAATGAGCAGTTCTTC. Its protein product is CAWSGLAGATNNEQFF.

J is TRBJ1-2 and V is TRBV2; D is unresolved. Trimming removed 10 bases from V and 4 bases from J, with 22 bases in between. CDR1 is SNHLY and CDR2 is FYNNEI in the germline V gene. The CDR3 runs to 15 residues. The CDR3 DNA sequence: TGTGCCACTCGAGGCTTACGGGGAGATACCTATGGCTACACCTTC. Translating gives CATRGLRGDTYGYTF.

The chain uses TRBV5-4 and TRBJ1-2; D gene unclear. The CDR3 length is 14 residues. CDR1 and CDR2 (germline): SGHNT, YYREEE (reference sequence). V was shortened by 0 bases and J by 5 bases, with 11 bases between the two germline ends. The DNA for the CDR3 is TGTGCCAGCAGCTTGGTTCTCGGAGGGTATGGCTACACCTTC. It is translated as CASSLVLGGYGYTF.

V usage is TRBV27 and J usage is TRBJ1-3; D perhaps matches TRBD1 (6 bases). The ends were cut back, 4 bases at V and 0 bases at J, with 13 bases in the middle. Germline V gene sequence: CDR1 MNHEY, CDR2 SMNVEV (reference sequence). The CDR3 contains 16 residues. CDR3 sequence reads: CASSSLGADSGNTIYF. DNA of the CDR3: TGTGCCAGCAGTTCCCTGGGGGCGGACTCTGGAAACACCATATATTTT.

V usage is TRBV7-9 and J usage is TRBJ1-5; 9 bases map to TRBD1. Looked up from germline, CDR1 is SEHNR and CDR2 is FQNEAQ (reference sequence). J was trimmed by 0 bases and V by 5 bases; bases with no gene match: 8. The CDR3 totals 17 residues. CDR3 residues: CASSAGQGSDSNQPQHF. The DNA for the CDR3 is TGTGCCAGCAGCGCCGGACAGGGGTCGGATAGCAATCAGCCCCAGCATTTT.

Regarding this clone: One junction end does not reproduce the germline sequence, and a read error may be involved. The V and J genes are TRBV12-3 or TRBV12-4 and TRBJ1-2; 7 positions agree with TRBD1. The CDR3 runs to 13 residues. The CDR3 region is CASRLGQARGYTF. The CDR3 DNA follows: TGTGCCAGCAGATTAGGACAGGCCCGGGGCTACACCTTC.

The chain carries TRBV19 and TRBJ1-5; D possibly corresponds to TRBD1 (5 bases). The V end lost 10 bases, the J end lost 2 bases, and 18 bases lay between the germline ends. The CDR3 is 15 residues long. Looked up from germline, CDR1 is LNHDA and CDR2 is SQIVND (reference sequence). The CDR3 region has the DNA TGTGCCACCCTGGGGGGGAATCACCGCAATCAGCCCCAGCATTTT. This sequence encodes CATLGGNHRNQPQHF.

Regarding this clone: Mismatch with germline at one junction end may stem from a read error. The DNA of the CDR3 is TGTGCCAGCAGCCCCAGGGGAGGGGCGCACACCGTATATTTT. Translated: CASSPRGGAHTVYF. The chain links TRBV3-1 (or the pseudogene TRBV3-2) to TRBJ1-3; D may be TRBD1 (6 bases). The length of the CDR3 is 14 residues. Germline values: CDR1 LGHDT, CDR2 YNNKEL (reference sequence).

This rearrangement joins TRBV30 to TRBJ1-6, with D possibly matching TRBD1 (5 bases). Trimming removed 7 bases at V and 1 base at J, with 17 bases between. CDR1 is GTSNPN, CDR2 SVGIG, per germline (reference sequence). This CDR3 is built from 16 residues. CDR3: CAFTGTGGSYNSPLHF. In nucleotides, the CDR3 is TGTGCCTTCACCGGGACCGGAGGGTCCTATAATTCACCCCTCCACTTT.

The chain employs TRBV6-1 and TRBJ2-7, with 8 bases matching TRBD1. Germline loops: CDR1 MNHNS, CDR2 SASEGT. The junction had 3 bases not matched to a gene; V was cut back by 1 base and J by 4 bases. CDR3 length equals 14 residues. For the CDR3, the DNA is TGTGCCAGCAGTGAAGTGGGGACAGGTTACGAGCAGTACGTC. It is translated as CASSEVGTGYEQYV.

The chain uses TRBV3-1 (or the pseudogene TRBV3-2) and TRBJ2-5; a weak D match, TRBD2 (7 bases). V was cut by 4 bases and J by 4 bases, with 22 bases left in between. The germline V gene encodes CDR1 LGHDT and CDR2 YNNKEL (reference sequence). CDR3 length: 17 residues. The CDR3 region is CASSPREGGAGRETQYF. The DNA of the CDR3 is TGTGCCAGCAGCCCCAGGGAGGGGGGGGCTGGCCGAGAGACCCAGTACTTC.

A word on this clone: Within the sample, other DNA sequences also encode this same CDR3. This chain uses TRBV5-8 with TRBJ1-3; D not certain. The CDR3 runs to 14 residues. Germline V gene sequence: CDR1 SGHTS, CDR2 YDEGEE. Between the trimmed V and J ends, which lost 4 bases and 0 bases, there was a span of 8 bases. The CDR3 spells CASSPTVSGNTIYF. CDR3 coding DNA: TGTGCCAGCAGCCCCACTGTCTCTGGAAACACCATATATTTT. Complete variable domain (other parts from reference TRBV5-8 and TRBJ1-3): EAGVTQSPTHLIKTRGQQATLRCSPISGHTSVYWYQQALGLGLQFLLWYDEGEERNRGNFPPRFSGRQFPNYSSELNVNALELEDSALYLCASSPTVSGNTIYFGEGSWLTVV.